This entry lists 22 T cell receptor beta chains sequenced from one sample in a study of CD8+ T cells in alopecia areata. Treatment meaning: oral pan-JAK inhibitor, 5-10 mg twice daily. The authors extracted RNA and reverse transcribed it into cDNA as the sequencing template. The table came from immunoSEQ multiplex PCR; TCRdb's copy has only in-frame clones and leaves some out. The repertoire holds roughly 200,000 clones, about two fifths seen once, with around 0.48% in the top ten. This specimen was CD4+ T cells sorted from blood, taken between weeks 30 and 35, from a patient treated with tofacitinib. These receptors were collected from a human donor with alopecia areata.

The chain employs TRBV30 and TRBJ1-4, with D unresolved. V gave up 2 bases and J gave up 8 bases, with 6 bases separating them. CDR3 length: 11 residues. CDR1 and CDR2 from the germline V gene are GTSNPN and SVGIG (reference sequence). CDR3 sequence (DNA): TGTGCCTGGAGTAGCCAGGAAAAACTGTTTTTT. Translating it yields CAWSSQEKLFF.

The gene calls are TRBV5-1 and TRBJ1-5; D call uncertain. The CDR3 extends over 13 amino acids. Trimming took off 4 bases at V and 7 bases at J, with 12 bases between the two ends. Looked up from germline, CDR1 is SGHRS and CDR2 is YFSETQ. The CDR3 is CASSEGAHQPQHF. The CDR3 bases are TGCGCCAGCAGCGAAGGTGCGCACCAGCCCCAGCATTTT. Using reference TRBV5-1 and TRBJ1-5 for the parts outside the CDR3, the full variable domain is KAGVTQTPRYLIKTRGQQVTLSCSPISGHRSVSWYQQTPGQGLQFLFEYFSETQRNKGNFPGRFSGRQFSNSRSEMNVSTLELGDSALYLCASSEGAHQPQHFGDGTRLSIL.

This clone was counted between two and nine times. This rearrangement joins TRBV30 to TRBJ2-7, with 7 bases aligning to TRBD1. This CDR3 is 14 amino acids long. Trimming cost V 4 bases and J 2 bases; bases outside gene matches: 8. CDR1 is GTSNPN and CDR2 is SVGIG in the germline V gene (reference sequence). The DNA for the CDR3 is TGTGCCTGGAAAAACCGGGACAGAGCCTACGAGCAGTACTTC. It encodes CAWKNRDRAYEQYF.

J is TRBJ2-7 and V is TRBV29-1; the D gene is possibly TRBD1 (5 bases). Trimming removed 4 bases from V and 3 bases from J, with 10 bases in between. CDR1 is SQVTM, CDR2 ANQGSEA, per germline. The CDR3 sequence is 12 residues long. The CDR3 reads CSVGRGNYEQYF. In nucleotides, the CDR3 is TGCAGCGTTGGAAGGGGTAACTACGAGCAGTACTTC.

The J gene is TRBJ2-3, the V gene TRBV5-1, with 15 bases lining up with TRBD2. The junction had 7 bases not matched to a gene; V was cut back by 4 bases and J by 4 bases. This CDR3 is 17 amino acids long. Per germline, CDR1 SGHRS and CDR2 YFSETQ. CDR3 coding DNA: TGCGCCAGCAGCCCGGGACTAGCGGGAGGATACTCAGATACGCAGTATTTT. Amino acid sequence: CASSPGLAGGYSDTQYF.

The V gene is TRBV6-5, the J gene TRBJ2-3, with 10 bases aligning to TRBD2. V lost 0 bases and J lost 1; bases outside the gene matches: 1. CDR1 and CDR2 from the germline V gene are MNHEY and SVGAGI. The CDR3 loop spans 16 amino acids. The CDR3 nucleotides read TGTGCCAGCAGTTACTCCACTAGCGGGGGCACAGATACGCAGTATTTT. This translates into CASSYSTSGGTDTQYF.

This clone was detected a few times. The chain is built from TRBV29-1 and TRBJ2-1; D gene uncertain. The length of the CDR3 is 16 residues. Trimming cost V 1 base and J 6 bases, with 19 bases left between them. CDR1 is SQVTM and CDR2 is ANQGSEA in the germline V gene. The CDR3 region has the DNA TGCAGCGTTGAAGGGCCAAGGAAAGGTTCATCCAATGAGCAGTTCTTC. Translating it yields CSVEGPRKGSSNEQFF.

This clone was observed once. The chain combines TRBV9 with TRBJ2-1, with a tentative D call TRBD2 (7 bases). The V gene lost 2 bases and the J gene lost 4 bases, with 19 bases spanning the gap. Germline V gene data show CDR1 as SGDLS and CDR2 as YYNGEE. The length of the CDR3 is 17 residues. The CDR3 reads CASSVTIPGGAYNEQFF. As DNA, the CDR3 is TGTGCCAGCAGCGTCACAATTCCGGGGGGCGCGTACAATGAGCAGTTCTTC.

The J gene is TRBJ1-2, the V gene TRBV7-9; D is unclear. The germline CDR1 and CDR2 sequences are SEHNR and FQNEAQ (reference sequence). The CDR3 is 12 residues long. Deletions cut 5 bases from V and 4 bases from J, with 8 bases between. This CDR3 reads CASSPNTYGYTF. The CDR3 coding sequence is TGTGCCAGCAGCCCTAACACCTATGGCTACACCTTC.

The V gene is TRBV27, the J gene TRBJ1-4; 7 nucleotides line up with TRBD1. This CDR3 contains 15 residues. CDR1 and CDR2 from the germline V gene are MNHEY and SMNVEV (reference sequence). Trimming removed 7 bases from V and 3 bases from J; junction bases left unmatched: 8. The CDR3 loop is CASTSLGTANEKLFF. CDR3 bases: TGTGCCAGCACCTCTTTGGGGACAGCTAATGAAAAACTGTTTTTT.

This clone was picked up a small number of times. J is TRBJ2-2 and V is TRBV6-1; TRBD1 aligns across 7 bases. With 6 bases clipped from V and 3 bases from J, the junction kept 7 bases outside the gene matches. The length of the CDR3 is 15 residues. Germline CDR1 MNHNS, CDR2 SASEGT. The CDR3 sequence is CASSERDSYTGELFF. As DNA, the CDR3 is TGTGCCAGCAGCGAGAGGGACAGCTACACCGGGGAGCTGTTTTTT.

The chain links TRBV14 to TRBJ1-2; no firm D call. CDR3 length equals 13 residues. Trimming stripped 5 bases from V and 1 base from J, with 8 bases between. From germline, CDR1 is SGHDN and CDR2 FVKESK. For the CDR3, the DNA is TGTGCCAGCAGCATGACCCGTAACTATGGCTACACCTTC. This translates into CASSMTRNYGYTF.

This clone showed up just a few times. The rearrangement uses TRBV7-2 and TRBJ2-7; 12 bases agree with TRBD2. Germline assignment: CDR1 SGHTA and CDR2 FQGNSA. The CDR3 is 15 amino acids. J lost 9 bases, V lost 4 bases, and 10 bases had no gene match. Here the CDR3 reads CASSSGLAGSIGQYF. CDR3 sequence (DNA): TGTGCCAGCAGCTCCGGACTAGCGGGGTCAATAGGGCAGTACTTC.

This clone was found a few times. The chain combines TRBV29-1 with TRBJ2-5, with TRBD2 identical over 10 bases. The CDR3 has 14 residues. J lost 4 bases, V lost 6 bases, and 8 bases had no gene match. Germline loops: CDR1 SQVTM, CDR2 ANQGSEA. CDR3 DNA sequence: TGCAGCGTCCTACTAGCGGGATTGAGAGAGACCCAGTACTTC. Residues: CSVLLAGLRETQYF.

The chain recombines TRBV4-1 with TRBJ2-2; no reliable D call. The CDR3 is made up of 17 amino acids. V was shortened by 4 bases and J by 1 base, with 16 bases between the two germline ends. Germline CDR1 is MGHRA and CDR2 is YSYEKL. In DNA, the CDR3 is TGCGCCAGCAGCCCATGGGGAAAGGGCCAGAACACCGGGGAGCTGTTTTTT. This gives the protein CASSPWGKGQNTGELFF.

This clone occurred a few times. J is TRBJ1-4 and V is TRBV29-1, with D uncertain. Trimming took off 0 bases at V and 5 bases at J, with 7 bases between the two ends. This CDR3 spans 13 amino acids. CDR1 and CDR2 from the germline V gene are SQVTM and ANQGSEA. This CDR3 is CSVEEQLNEKLFF. The CDR3 bases are TGCAGCGTTGAAGAACAGTTGAATGAAAAACTGTTTTTT.

Of note for this clone: The junction shows a germline mismatch at one end, possibly a read error. The chain combines TRBV29-1 with TRBJ2-3; D may match TRBD1 or TRBD2 (5 bases each). The germline V gene encodes CDR1 SQVTM and CDR2 ANQGSEA. The CDR3 spans 15 residues. The DNA for the CDR3 is TGCAGCGTTGAAGAATTCGGCGGGTCCACAGGTACGCAGTATTTT. Its translation: CSVEEFGGSTGTQYF.

The sample holds a few counts of this clone. The rearrangement uses TRBV5-5 and TRBJ2-3; 8 nucleotides align to TRBD1. Germline V gene data show CDR1 as SGHKS and CDR2 as YYEKEE (reference sequence). The CDR3 has 14 residues. V lost 3 bases and J lost 3; bases outside the gene matches: 3. The CDR3 loop reads CASSSWTGTDTQYF. The CDR3 nucleotides are TGTGCCAGCAGCTCTTGGACAGGGACAGATACGCAGTATTTT.

The genes are TRBV11-2 and TRBJ1-2; TRBD1 aligns across 8 bases. Germline-derived CDR1 and CDR2 are SGHAT and FQNNGV. V was clipped by 4 bases and J by 4 bases; unmatched bases: 8. This CDR3 spans 15 amino acids. CDR3 coding DNA: TGTGCCAGCAGCTCGTTCGACACAGGGGGCTATGGCTACACCTTC. Translated, it gives CASSSFDTGGYGYTF.

This clone was recorded many times. This rearrangement joins TRBV2 to TRBJ2-5; D not resolved. This CDR3 is built from 12 residues. Trimming took 7 bases from V and 3 from J, leaving 9 bases between them. Looked up from germline, CDR1 is SNHLY and CDR2 is FYNNEI. The CDR3 loop is CASTYPEETQYF. Written as DNA, the CDR3 is TGTGCCAGCACATATCCAGAAGAGACCCAGTACTTC.

The chain joins TRBV5-1 to TRBJ2-7, with 9 nucleotides matching TRBD1. The V segment lost 4 bases and the J segment 4 bases; nucleotides outside the gene matches: 9. Germline V gene lookup returns CDR1 SGHRS and CDR2 YFSETQ. The CDR3 contains 15 residues. DNA for the CDR3: TGCGCCAGCAGCCCGCTCGGGACAGGGATTTACGAGCAGTACTTC. Encoded protein: CASSPLGTGIYEQYF.

In its sample, this clone was seen a few times. The V and J genes are TRBV4-2 and TRBJ1-2; 8 bases fit TRBD1. CDR1 and CDR2 (germline): LGHNA, YNFKEQ. CDR3 length: 14 residues. V shed 0 bases, J shed 9 bases, and the junction held 6 bases outside the gene matches. This CDR3 is CASSQDDRGRSYTF. CDR3 nucleotide sequence: TGTGCCAGCAGCCAAGACGACAGGGGTCGGAGCTACACCTTC.